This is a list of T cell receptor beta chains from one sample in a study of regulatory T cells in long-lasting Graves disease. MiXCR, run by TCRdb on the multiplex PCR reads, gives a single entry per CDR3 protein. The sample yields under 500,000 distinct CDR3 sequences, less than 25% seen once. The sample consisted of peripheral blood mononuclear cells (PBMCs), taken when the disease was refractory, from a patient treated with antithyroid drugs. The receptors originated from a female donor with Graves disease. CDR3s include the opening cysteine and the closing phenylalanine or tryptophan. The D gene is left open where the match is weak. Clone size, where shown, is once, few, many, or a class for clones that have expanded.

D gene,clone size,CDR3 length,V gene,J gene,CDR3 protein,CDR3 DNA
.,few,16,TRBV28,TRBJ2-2,CASSLLRGGNTGELFF,TGTGCCAGCAGTCTCTTGAGGGGGGGGAACACCGGGGAGCTGTTTTTT
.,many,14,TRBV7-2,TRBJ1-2,CASSLRQISYGYTF,TGTGCCAGCAGCTTGAGACAGATCTCCTATGGCTACACCTTC
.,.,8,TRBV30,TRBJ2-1,CACNEQFF,TGTGCCTGCAATGAGCAGTTCTTC
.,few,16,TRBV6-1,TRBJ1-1,CASSAGSWMRNTEAFF,TGTGCCAGCAGTGCAGGATCCTGGATGAGGAACACTGAAGCTTTCTTT
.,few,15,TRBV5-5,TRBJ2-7,CASSLGGFRGYEQYF,TGTGCCAGCAGCTTGGGGGGTTTTCGGGGCTACGAGCAGTACTTC
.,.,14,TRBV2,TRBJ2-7,CASSETEDLYEQYF,TGTGCCAGCAGTGAAACGGAGGACCTCTACGAGCAGTACTTC
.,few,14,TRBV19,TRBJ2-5,CASSTGTTQETQYF,TGTGCCAGTAGTACCGGGACCACGCAAGAGACCCAGTACTTC
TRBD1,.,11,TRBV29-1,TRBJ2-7,CSVTGGGEQYF,TGCAGCGTCACAGGGGGCGGCGAGCAGTACTTC
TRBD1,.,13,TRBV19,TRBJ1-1,CASSTGTGREAFF,TGTGCCAGTAGTACCGGGACAGGGCGGGAAGCTTTCTTT
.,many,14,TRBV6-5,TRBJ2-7,CASSYSVGSYEQYF,TGTGCCAGCAGTTACAGCGTAGGGTCCTACGAGCAGTACTTC
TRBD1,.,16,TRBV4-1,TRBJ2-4,CASSQLAGQGADIQYF,TGCGCCAGCAGCCAACTAGCAGGACAGGGGGCGGACATTCAGTACTTC
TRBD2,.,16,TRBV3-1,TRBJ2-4,CASSQDPGRAENIQYF,TGTGCCAGCAGCCAAGATCCGGGGAGGGCCGAAAACATTCAGTACTTC